This TCR beta chain was identified in a study of T cells in localized non-small cell lung cancer. Study findings and constraints: Sequencing, confined to only one tumor region, leaves heterogeneity possible. In the blood, greater T cell density corresponded to longer overall survival.

In regard to this clone: The antigen is unknown.

The protocol was immunoSEQ multiplex PCR, while the TCRdb copy is restricted to in-frame clones and leaves out a portion. The table includes some 130,000 clones, around 92% detected once. CDR1 and CDR2 (germline): MNHNY, SVGAGI (reference sequence). The CDR3 has 14 amino acids. Trimming removed 6 bases at V and 5 bases at J, with 13 bases between. Sequences were derived from peripheral blood, sampled before any cancer treatment. This TCR came from a female donor older than 55 with stage I lung adenocarcinoma. V gene TRBV6-6 combines with J gene TRBJ2-2; D is possibly TRBD2 (5 bases). For the CDR3, the DNA is TGTGCCAGCAGATTGATCCGGGAAACCGGGGAGCTGTTTTTT. It yields the protein CASRLIRETGELFF.